Given below is one T cell receptor (beta chain) in context. Sequenced by immunoSEQ multiplex PCR; TCRdb stores in-frame clones only, minus some. The profile shows 240,000 or so clones, 86% of them singletons. The data are from a study of blood T cell repertoires in COVID-19. Between the trimmed V and J ends, which lost 0 bases and 3 bases, there was a span of 9 bases. CDR3 length equals 14 residues. Germline values: CDR1 ENHRY, CDR2 SYGVKD. This TCR was sampled from an elderly man with acute or convalescent COVID-19. The J gene is TRBJ2-7, the V gene TRBV10-3; D might be TRBD1 (6 bases). Sequenced material: peripheral blood. CDR3 nucleotide sequence: TGTGCCATCAGTGAGTCGGCAGGGGTCTACGAGCAGTACTTC. This gives the protein CAISESAGVYEQYF.